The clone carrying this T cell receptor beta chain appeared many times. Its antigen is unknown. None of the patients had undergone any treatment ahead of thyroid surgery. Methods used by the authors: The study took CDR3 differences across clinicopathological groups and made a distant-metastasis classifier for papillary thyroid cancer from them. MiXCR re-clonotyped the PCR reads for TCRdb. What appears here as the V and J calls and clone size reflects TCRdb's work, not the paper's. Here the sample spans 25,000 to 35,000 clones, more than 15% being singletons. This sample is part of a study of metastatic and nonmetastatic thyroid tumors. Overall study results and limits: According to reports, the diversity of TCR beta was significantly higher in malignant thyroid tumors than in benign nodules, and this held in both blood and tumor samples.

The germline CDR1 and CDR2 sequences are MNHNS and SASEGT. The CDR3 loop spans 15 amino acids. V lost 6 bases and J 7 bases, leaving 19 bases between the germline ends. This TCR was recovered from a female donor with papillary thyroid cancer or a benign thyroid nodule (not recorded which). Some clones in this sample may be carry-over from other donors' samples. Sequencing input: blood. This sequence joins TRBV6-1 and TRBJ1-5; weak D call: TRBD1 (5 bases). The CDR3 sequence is CASRSGTLLGQPQHF. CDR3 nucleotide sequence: TGTGCCAGCAGAAGCGGGACGCTACTAGGGCAGCCCCAGCATTTT.